Following are 20 T cell receptor beta chains from one sample sequenced in a study of T cells in Graves' hyperthyroidism and ophthalmopathy. Using RNA transcripts as the source, TCR beta CDR3 regions were amplified. TCR CDR3 regions were first amplified by RT-PCR with HTBI primers. TCRdb recomputed calls from the multiplex PCR reads with MiXCR, one row per CDR3 protein. The sample yields hundreds of thousands of distinct CDR3 sequences, approximately 14% seen once. Specimen: blood. Source of these receptors: a woman aged 40 to 55 with Graves' ophthalmopathy.

Ten or more counts support this clonotype. The rearrangement joins TRBV7-6 to TRBJ2-2, with D unresolved. Per germline, CDR1 SGHVS and CDR2 FNYEAQ. The CDR3 runs to 12 residues. Trimming left V 5 bases short and J 8 bases short, with 9 bases between. In DNA form, the CDR3 reads TGTGCCAGCAGCCAAGCTTGGGGGGAGCTGTTTTTT. Translation gives CASSQAWGELFF.

This clonotype was found many times. The chain links TRBV30 to TRBJ2-7; 9 nucleotides line up with TRBD2. This CDR3 is 14 amino acids long. V shed 2 bases, J shed 7 bases, and the junction held 9 bases outside the gene matches. Looked up from germline, CDR1 is GTSNPN and CDR2 is SVGIG (reference sequence). The CDR3 region is CAWSMIAGAYEQYF. The CDR3 bases are TGTGCCTGGAGTATGATAGCGGGAGCTTATGAGCAGTACTTC. Using reference TRBV30 and TRBJ2-7 for the parts outside the CDR3, the full variable domain is SQTIHQWPATLVQPVGSPLSLECTVEGTSNPNLYWYRQAAGRGLQLLFYSVGIGQISSEVPQNLSASRPQDRQFILSSKKLLLSDSGFYLCAWSMIAGAYEQYFGPGTRLTVT.

This clonotype was detected ten times or more. This chain connects TRBV6-1 to TRBJ2-7; no firm D call. The V and J ends lost 3 bases and 6 bases respectively, with 6 bases between them. CDR3 length: 11 residues. Germline values: CDR1 MNHNS, CDR2 SASEGT. The CDR3 protein is CASSDPFEQYF. CDR3 DNA: TGTGCCAGCAGTGATCCCTTCGAGCAGTACTTC.

This clonotype was recorded at least ten times. The CDR3 loop is CASSLMGPGKETQYF. The CDR3 nucleotides read TGTGCCAGCAGTTTAATGGGACCGGGGAAAGAGACCCAGTACTTC. The genes are TRBV28 and TRBJ2-5; perhaps D is TRBD1 or TRBD2 (5 bases each). Trimming took 2 bases from V and 3 from J, leaving 13 bases between them. CDR3 length: 15 amino acids. From germline, CDR1 is MDHEN and CDR2 SYDVKM.

The genes are TRBV5-1 and TRBJ1-1; 8 nucleotides line up with TRBD1. The V segment lost 2 bases and the J segment 7 bases; nucleotides outside the gene matches: 4. The CDR3 is 13 residues long. The germline V gene has CDR1 SGHRS and CDR2 YFSETQ. CDR3 sequence (DNA): TGCGCCAGCAGCTTCGGGACAGGAAGTGAAGCTTTCTTT. Residues: CASSFGTGSEAFF.

With regard to this clonotype: One base away lies a much larger clone, so this may be a sequencing read error. This chain joins TRBV11-2 and TRBJ2-7; 8 bases fit TRBD2. After removal of 5 bases from V and 3 bases from J, the junction contained 6 bases not matched to a gene. The germline V gene has CDR1 SGHAT and CDR2 FQNNGV. CDR3 length: 14 amino acids. This CDR3 reads CASSRSGINYEQYF. In DNA form, the CDR3 reads TGTGCCAGCAGCCGTAGCGGGATTAACTACGAGCAGTACTTC.

Regarding this clonotype: Being one base from a much bigger clone, this may be a read error. The CDR3 here is CASSRDRIQPQHF. CDR3 DNA sequence: TGTGCCAGTAGCCGCGACAGGATTCAGCCCCAGCATTTT. This rearrangement joins TRBV19 to TRBJ1-5, with D maybe TRBD1 (6 bases). The germline V gene has CDR1 LNHDA and CDR2 SQIVND (reference sequence). The CDR3 extends over 13 amino acids. The V and J ends lost 6 bases and 6 bases respectively, with 12 bases between them.

This clonotype was picked up many times. The chain couples TRBV6-2 or TRBV6-3 to TRBJ2-7; D unresolved. The CDR3 extends over 12 amino acids. V dropped 2 bases and J dropped 5 bases, with 7 bases sitting between them. Germline V gives CDR1 MNHEY, CDR2 SVGEGT. The CDR3 reads CASSYSVDEQYF. In DNA form, the CDR3 reads TGTGCCAGCAGTTACAGCGTCGACGAGCAGTACTTC.

This clonotype has ten or more counts. One end of the junction fails to match germline, which may point to a read error. The CDR3 DNA reads TGTGCCCCCCGAAGGACAGGGCATCAGAACCCCGGGGAGCTGTTTTTT. As protein: CAPRRTGHQNPGELFF. The chain is built from TRBV30 and TRBJ2-2; 8 bases line up with TRBD1. There are 16 residues in the CDR3. Germline CDR1 reads GTSNPN; CDR2 reads SVGIG (reference sequence).

The chain uses TRBV28 and TRBJ1-1, with 8 nucleotides matching TRBD1. CDR3 size: 19 residues. V trimming: 2 bases; J trimming: 3 bases; junction bases outside the gene matches: 17. The germline CDR1 and CDR2 sequences are MDHEN and SYDVKM. CDR3 DNA: TGTGCCAGCAGTTTACCCTTTCCCTCTGGACAGGGAGATGACACTGAAGCTTTCTTT. As protein: CASSLPFPSGQGDDTEAFF.

This clonotype was seen a few times. The gene calls are TRBV10-3 and TRBJ1-1, with D uncertain. The germline CDR1 and CDR2 sequences are ENHRY and SYGVKD. The germline V and J ends were trimmed by 7 bases and 2 bases, with 11 bases remaining between them. There are 13 residues in the CDR3. DNA of the CDR3: TGTGCCATCACCCCGACGGCTAACACTGAAGCTTTCTTT. It translates to CAITPTANTEAFF.

The V and J genes are TRBV13 and TRBJ2-7; D ambiguous. The CDR3 extends over 12 amino acids. Trimming pared 3 bases from V and 4 bases from J, leaving 7 bases between. Germline CDR1 is PRHDT and CDR2 is FYEKMQ (reference sequence). This CDR3 reads CASSFSEYEQYF. The CDR3 region has the DNA TGTGCCAGCAGCTTCTCGGAGTACGAGCAGTACTTC.

This clonotype was seen at least ten times. This chain links TRBV20-1 with TRBJ2-7; 9 nucleotides match TRBD2. The V gene end was trimmed by 1 base and the J gene end by 2 bases; junction bases not matched to a gene: 3. This CDR3 is built from 14 residues. Germline V lookup: CDR1 DFQATT, CDR2 SNEGSKA (reference sequence). CDR3 nucleotides: TGCAGTGCTAGAGTCCAGCGGGGGGCCTACGAGCAGTACTTC. Protein sequence: CSARVQRGAYEQYF.

To note about this clonotype: Being one base from a much bigger clone, this may be a read error. The CDR3 reads CAGSLTWGWSGGLDYEQYF. The DNA of the CDR3 is TGTGCCGGCAGCTTAACTTGGGGGTGGTCGGGAGGCTTGGACTACGAGCAGTACTTC. This rearrangement joins TRBV7-3 to TRBJ2-7, with 7 bases lining up with TRBD2. Per the germline V gene, CDR1 is SGHTA and CDR2 is FQGTGA. CDR3 size: 19 residues.

This clonotype was seen only a few times. The CDR3 spells CASSLEDGTDRRRYEQYF. CDR3 in DNA: TGTGCCAGCAGCTTAGAGGACGGAACGGACAGGCGCCGCTACGAGCAGTACTTC. The V and J genes are TRBV11-2 and TRBJ2-7; 7 nucleotides match TRBD1. With 0 bases clipped from V and 3 bases from J, the junction kept 14 bases outside the gene matches. In germline, CDR1 is SGHAT, CDR2 FQNNGV. This CDR3 region has 18 residues.

The chain joins TRBV19 to TRBJ2-2, with D perhaps matching TRBD1 (5 bases). V dropped 6 bases and J dropped 6 bases, with 17 bases sitting between them. In germline, CDR1 is LNHDA, CDR2 SQIVND (reference sequence). The CDR3 runs 15 residues. The CDR3 loop is CASSASPSGSGELFF. As DNA, the CDR3 is TGTGCCAGTAGCGCCTCGCCGTCAGGGTCCGGGGAGCTGTTTTTT.

This clonotype was observed at least ten times. CDR3 sequence reads: CASRTQGAKNIQYF. DNA for the CDR3: TGTGCCAGCAGAACACAGGGGGCCAAAAACATTCAGTACTTC. V is TRBV6-2 or TRBV6-3 and J is TRBJ2-4, with TRBD1 matching 7 bases. The V and J ends lost 6 bases and 1 base, in that order; junction bases with no gene match: 3. The germline CDR1 and CDR2 sequences are MNHEY and SVGEGT. The CDR3 is 14 residues long.

This clonotype has ten or more counts. The chain's CDR3 is CASSFSGDVGQPQHF. CDR3 nucleotides: TGTGCCAGCAGCTTCTCAGGGGATGTCGGTCAGCCCCAGCATTTT. The chain joins TRBV7-2 to TRBJ1-5, with D maybe TRBD1 (6 bases). The V gene's germline CDR1 is SGHTA and CDR2 FQGNSA. The V end was cut by 3 bases, the J end by 6 bases, with 15 bases between. CDR3 length: 15 residues.

This clonotype was counted ten times or more. V is TRBV7-2 and J is TRBJ2-5; 8 bases fit TRBD2. Trimming removed 5 bases from V and 4 bases from J; junction bases left unmatched: 6. This CDR3 has 14 amino acids. Germline lookup yields CDR1 SGHTA and CDR2 FQGNSA. CDR3 nucleotides: TGTGCCAGCAGCCGACGGGAGGGCCGAGAGACCCAGTACTTC. This translates into CASSRREGRETQYF.

This clonotype has at least ten counts. The chain combines TRBV6-9 with TRBJ2-7, with TRBD2 matching over 12 bases. The CDR3 loop spans 15 amino acids. Germline V gene data show CDR1 as MNHGY and CDR2 as SVAAGI. V trimming: 8 bases; J trimming: 0 bases; junction bases outside the gene matches: 5. The CDR3 nucleotides are TGTGCCAGCGGTGGACTAGCGGGAAGCTCCTACGAGCAGTACTTC. Amino acids: CASGGLAGSSYEQYF.